A single sample gave rise to the 32 T cell receptor beta chains below, sequenced in a study of blood T cell repertoires in COVID-19. The repertoire was sequenced with immunoSEQ multiplex PCR; TCRdb's copy has only in-frame clones and lacks some. The table shows roughly 380,000 clones, with about 80% occurring only once. The specimen sequenced was peripheral blood. These receptors came from a human donor with acute or convalescent COVID-19. The donor label of this sample is uncertain.

This clone is a singleton in its sample. V gene TRBV7-6 combines with J gene TRBJ2-5, with D uncertain. Deletions cut 8 bases from V and 5 bases from J, with 9 bases between. This CDR3 is 11 amino acids long. Germline assignment: CDR1 SGHVS and CDR2 FNYEAQ. CDR3 in amino acids: CASSRQETQYF. Here the CDR3 DNA reads TGTGCCAGCTCTAGGCAGGAGACCCAGTACTTC.

V usage is TRBV19 and J usage is TRBJ2-2; the D gene is possibly TRBD2 (6 bases). The CDR3 extends over 15 amino acids. With 4 bases removed from V and 4 bases from J, the gap between germline ends came to 13 bases. The germline gives CDR1 LNHDA, CDR2 SQIVND (reference sequence). The CDR3 region is CASSKSGSGTGELFF. The CDR3 bases are TGTGCCAGTAGTAAGAGCGGGTCGGGCACCGGGGAGCTGTTTTTT.

CDR3 bases: TGTGCCAGTAGTATAAGGGGTGAAAAACTGTTTTTT. Protein sequence: CASSIRGEKLFF. V is TRBV19 and J is TRBJ1-4; maybe TRBD1 (5 bases). Germline V gene lookup returns CDR1 LNHDA and CDR2 SQIVND (reference sequence). The CDR3 has 12 amino acids. Trimming shortened V by 2 bases and J by 7 bases, and 5 bases separated the two germline ends.

J is TRBJ1-5 and V is TRBV7-9; a possible D gene is TRBD1 (5 bases). This CDR3 is built from 15 residues. V was shortened by 1 base and J by 7 bases, with 14 bases between the two germline ends. The germline CDR1 and CDR2 sequences are SEHNR and FQNEAQ (reference sequence). In nucleotides, the CDR3 is TGTGCCAGCAGCTTAGTAGGGACTCGAGGCCAGCCCCAGCATTTT. This encodes CASSLVGTRGQPQHF.

This chain links TRBV19 with TRBJ2-3; maybe TRBD1 (6 bases). The germline V gene has CDR1 LNHDA and CDR2 SQIVND (reference sequence). V was trimmed by 5 bases and J by 5 bases, leaving 11 bases between them. This CDR3 has 13 residues. The CDR3 DNA sequence: TGTGCCAGTAGTCTACAGGGAAAAGATACGCAGTATTTT. Translated: CASSLQGKDTQYF.

The chain has TRBV5-4 and TRBJ2-1; 13 bases are a match to TRBD2. Trimming cost V 0 bases and J 6 bases; bases outside gene matches: 3. Germline V gene lookup returns CDR1 SGHNT and CDR2 YYREEE (reference sequence). The CDR3 runs 16 residues. The CDR3 region has the DNA TGTGCCAGCAGCTTGGGACTAGCGGGAGGATCCAATGAGCAGTTCTTC. It yields the protein CASSLGLAGGSNEQFF.

This clone was observed at least ten times. The chain recombines TRBV25-1 with TRBJ2-1; D might be TRBD1 (6 bases). The CDR3 extends over 16 amino acids. V was clipped by 4 bases and J by 1 base, with 14 bases between them. Germline assignment: CDR1 MGHDK and CDR2 SYGVNS. The CDR3 DNA follows: TGTGCCAGCAGTGGATGGGGGCAGGAGTCCTACAATGAGCAGTTCTTC. Translating gives CASSGWGQESYNEQFF.

The chain carries TRBV12-3 or TRBV12-4 and TRBJ1-4; no clear D. This CDR3 contains 13 residues. V was clipped by 6 bases and J by 8 bases, with 13 bases between them. The CDR3 DNA is TGTGCCAGCAGAGGAGGAGTGGGGGAAAAACTGTTTTTT. Encoded protein: CASRGGVGEKLFF.

This chain connects TRBV10-3 to TRBJ1-1; D is undetermined. Trimming pared 7 bases from V and 1 base from J, leaving 10 bases between. The germline V gene encodes CDR1 ENHRY and CDR2 SYGVKD. The CDR3 is made up of 13 amino acids. Here the CDR3 DNA reads TGTGCCATCAAATGGGCAGGGAACACTGAAGCTTTCTTT. This codes for CAIKWAGNTEAFF.

V is TRBV2 and J is TRBJ2-4, with D tentatively TRBD1 (5 bases). V was shortened by 8 bases and J by 5 bases, with 16 bases between the two germline ends. The CDR3 totals 14 residues. The germline gives CDR1 SNHLY, CDR2 FYNNEI. The CDR3 here is CASRPGHGQNIQYF. CDR3 sequence (DNA): TGTGCCAGCCGCCCTGGACACGGACAAAACATTCAGTACTTC.

This clone was detected once. The V and J genes are TRBV5-4 and TRBJ2-7; 8 positions agree with TRBD2. This CDR3 has 12 amino acids. CDR1 and CDR2 from the germline V gene are SGHNT and YYREEE (reference sequence). V gave up 7 bases and J gave up 5 bases; unmatched junction bases: 5. This CDR3 reads CASRGLEDEQYF. In DNA, the CDR3 is TGTGCCAGCCGGGGACTAGAGGACGAGCAGTACTTC. Combining the CDR3 with reference TRBV5-4 and TRBJ2-7 gives the whole variable domain ETGVTQSPTHLIKTRGQQVTLRCSSQSGHNTVSWYQQALGQGPQFIFQYYREEENGRGNFPPRFSGLQFPNYSSELNVNALELDDSALYLCASRGLEDEQYFGPGTRLTVT.

V usage is TRBV30 and J usage is TRBJ1-5, with 7 bases lining up with TRBD1. The CDR3 has 14 residues. Germline V lookup: CDR1 GTSNPN, CDR2 SVGIG (reference sequence). The V segment lost 5 bases and the J segment 0 bases; nucleotides outside the gene matches: 4. CDR3 in DNA: TGTGCCTGGGGGACAGAGACTAGCAATCAGCCCCAGCATTTT. This translates into CAWGTETSNQPQHF.

J is TRBJ2-3 and V is TRBV28; TRBD2 aligns across 10 bases. The germline gives CDR1 MDHEN, CDR2 SYDVKM. The junction had 7 bases not matched to a gene; V was cut back by 5 bases and J by 2 bases. The CDR3 loop spans 16 amino acids. CDR3 loop: CASSLAGDSFTDTQYF. CDR3 DNA sequence: TGTGCCAGCAGTCTAGCGGGGGACAGCTTCACAGATACGCAGTATTTT. The full variable domain, its missing parts supplied by reference TRBV28 and TRBJ2-3, is DVKVTQSSRYLVKRTGEKVFLECVQDMDHENMFWYRQDPGLGLRLIYFSYDVKMKEKGDIPEGYSVSREKKERFSLILESASTNQTSMYLCASSLAGDSFTDTQYFGPGTRLTVL.

The chain recombines TRBV5-6 with TRBJ2-7, with a possible D match to TRBD2 (5 bases). The CDR3 has 17 residues. In germline, CDR1 is SGHDT, CDR2 YYEEEE. Trimming took off 0 bases at V and 4 bases at J, with 20 bases between the two ends. The CDR3 region has the DNA TGTGCCAGCAGCTTGGCGCTGGAGCAGCGGTGGCATTACGAGCAGTACTTC. It is translated as CASSLALEQRWHYEQYF.

The J gene is TRBJ2-6, the V gene TRBV6-1, with no clear D. This CDR3 has 16 residues. The germline V gene has CDR1 MNHNS and CDR2 SASEGT. Deletions cut 0 bases from V and 2 bases from J, with 8 bases between. CDR3: CASSEALEAGANVLTF. CDR3 DNA sequence: TGTGCCAGCAGTGAAGCCCTAGAAGCTGGGGCCAACGTCCTGACTTTC.

The chain links TRBV7-8 to TRBJ1-2; 7 bases line up with TRBD1. V was clipped by 5 bases and J by 10 bases; unmatched bases: 7. The CDR3 length is 12 residues. Looked up from germline, CDR1 is SGHVS and CDR2 is FQNEAQ. The CDR3 spells CASSRDRRPYTF. DNA for the CDR3: TGTGCCAGCAGCCGGGACAGAAGACCCTACACCTTC.

V is TRBV6-5 and J is TRBJ2-5; TRBD1 agrees at 8 bases. After removal of 6 bases from V and 7 bases from J, the junction contained 10 bases not matched to a gene. CDR3 length equals 14 residues. Germline CDR1 MNHEY, CDR2 SVGAGI. CDR3 nucleotide sequence: TGTGCCAGCAGGAGGAACAGGGGGATGGGGACCCAGTACTTC. As protein: CASRRNRGMGTQYF.

The V and J genes are TRBV7-9 and TRBJ1-6, with D unresolved. Germline assignment: CDR1 SEHNR and CDR2 FQNEAQ (reference sequence). This CDR3 spans 14 amino acids. V was pared by 1 base and J by 6 bases, with 7 bases between. In nucleotides, the CDR3 is TGTGCCAGCAGCTTAGGCGGTAGTAATTCACCCCTCCACTTT. This sequence encodes CASSLGGSNSPLHF.

The rearrangement uses TRBV30 and TRBJ1-1; 7 positions agree with TRBD1. This CDR3 region has 14 residues. J was trimmed by 5 bases and V by 3 bases; bases with no gene match: 9. Per germline, CDR1 GTSNPN and CDR2 SVGIG (reference sequence). Here the CDR3 DNA reads TGTGCCTGGAGCCTGGGGCAGGGGGAAACTGAAGCTTTCTTT. Its translation: CAWSLGQGETEAFF.

The chain has TRBV5-1 and TRBJ1-6; 7 nucleotides agree with TRBD1. The CDR3 totals 16 residues. Looked up from germline, CDR1 is SGHRS and CDR2 is YFSETQ. With 2 bases clipped from V and 7 bases from J, the junction kept 9 bases outside the gene matches. The CDR3 here is CASSLGGAWENSPLHF. CDR3 in DNA: TGCGCCAGCAGCTTAGGGGGCGCGTGGGAAAATTCACCCCTCCACTTT.

This chain connects TRBV7-6 to TRBJ2-1; a weak D match, TRBD2 (5 bases). Trimming stripped 2 bases from V and 0 bases from J, with 11 bases between. CDR3 size: 16 residues. CDR1 is SGHVS, CDR2 FNYEAQ, per germline. The CDR3, as DNA: TGTGCCAGCAGCTTACGCAGCCGGGGCTCCTACAATGAGCAGTTCTTC. It yields the protein CASSLRSRGSYNEQFF.

CDR3 region: CASRTTQGARGETQYF. CDR3 coding DNA: TGTGCCAGCAGAACTACACAGGGGGCGAGAGGGGAGACCCAGTACTTC. The chain combines TRBV28 with TRBJ2-5; 9 bases agree with TRBD1. This CDR3 region has 16 residues. After removal of 6 bases from V and 5 bases from J, the junction contained 13 bases not matched to a gene. CDR1 is MDHEN, CDR2 SYDVKM, per germline.

About this clone itself: Different DNA sequences within this sample yield the same CDR3. V and J are TRBV30 and TRBJ1-5; 7 bases are shared with TRBD1. The CDR3 consists of 13 residues. V gave up 1 base and J gave up 4 bases; unmatched junction bases: 1. In germline, CDR1 is GTSNPN, CDR2 SVGIG (reference sequence). The chain's CDR3 is CAWSGQGNQPQHF. The CDR3 DNA follows: TGTGCCTGGAGTGGACAGGGTAATCAGCCCCAGCATTTT.

V usage is TRBV6-6 and J usage is TRBJ2-5; 7 bases are shared with TRBD2. This CDR3 is 13 amino acids long. With V trimmed by 2 bases and J by 4 bases, 1 base remained unmatched. In germline, CDR1 is MNHNY, CDR2 SVGAGI (reference sequence). CDR3 DNA sequence: TGTGCCAGCAGTTACGGGGGGGGAGAGACCCAGTACTTC. Its translation is CASSYGGGETQYF.

This clone was counted a single time. This chain links TRBV28 with TRBJ2-7; TRBD1 matches at 9 bases. Trimming took 6 bases from V and 3 from J; bases not matched to a gene: 3. The length of the CDR3 is 13 residues. Looked up from germline, CDR1 is MDHEN and CDR2 is SYDVKM. The CDR3: CASRGQGLYEQYF. The CDR3 DNA follows: TGTGCCAGCAGGGGACAGGGACTCTACGAGCAGTACTTC.

The chain recombines TRBV18 with TRBJ2-5; TRBD2 aligns across 10 bases. The length of the CDR3 is 15 residues. Germline V gene data show CDR1 as KGHSH and CDR2 as LQKENI. The ends lost 2 bases at V and 5 bases at J; junction bases unmatched: 5. The CDR3 loop is CASSPASGGWETQYF. CDR3 nucleotides: TGTGCCAGCTCACCAGCTAGCGGGGGTTGGGAGACCCAGTACTTC.

The chain employs TRBV6-5 and TRBJ1-6; D is possibly TRBD1 (5 bases). The germline V and J ends were trimmed by 6 bases and 9 bases, with 18 bases remaining between them. The CDR3 has 15 residues. Germline-derived CDR1 and CDR2 are MNHEY and SVGAGI. Here the CDR3 reads CASSPTDKAPSPLHF. The CDR3 DNA is TGTGCCAGCAGCCCGACGGACAAGGCGCCTTCACCCCTCCACTTT.

This clone was observed a single time. This chain connects TRBV7-2 to TRBJ1-2; D is perhaps TRBD1 (5 bases). This CDR3 is built from 17 residues. CDR1 and CDR2 (germline): SGHTA, FQGNSA. The germline V and J ends were trimmed by 5 bases and 0 bases, with 19 bases remaining between them. The CDR3 spells CASSLITGSVANYGYTF. CDR3 sequence (DNA): TGTGCCAGCAGCCTAATCACAGGTTCGGTAGCTAACTATGGCTACACCTTC.

The rearrangement links TRBV6-5 to TRBJ2-1, with D uncertain. The germline gives CDR1 MNHEY, CDR2 SVGAGI. The germline V and J ends were trimmed by 8 bases and 3 bases, with 11 bases remaining between them. The CDR3 covers 13 residues. The CDR3 coding sequence is TGTGCCAGCCACAGTCCCTTCTACAATGAGCAGTTCTTC. Residues: CASHSPFYNEQFF.

This chain joins TRBV5-4 and TRBJ2-2, with D uncertain. Germline V gene data show CDR1 as SGHNT and CDR2 as YYREEE (reference sequence). Trimming shortened V by 1 base and J by 6 bases, and 16 bases separated the two germline ends. The CDR3 has 16 residues. CDR3 nucleotide sequence: TGTGCCAGCAGCTTGATGTCTTCACTCGTACCCGGGGAGCTGTTTTTT. This translates into CASSLMSSLVPGELFF.

In this sample, this clone turned up once. The genes are TRBV20-1 and TRBJ1-2; 7 bases align to TRBD1. V was pared by 3 bases and J by 6 bases, with 7 bases of the junction left unmatched. The germline gives CDR1 DFQATT, CDR2 SNEGSKA (reference sequence). The CDR3 has 13 amino acids. The CDR3 loop is CSASKGGPDGYTF. The CDR3, as DNA: TGCAGTGCTAGTAAAGGGGGCCCGGATGGCTACACCTTC.

This clone was seen a single time. This chain joins TRBV29-1 and TRBJ1-2, with TRBD1 matching 8 bases. V trimming: 7 bases; J trimming: 4 bases; junction bases outside the gene matches: 8. Germline CDR1 SQVTM, CDR2 ANQGSEA. CDR3 length: 13 amino acids. CDR3 nucleotides: TGCAGCGCACAGGGGGATTCCTTCTATGGCTACACCTTC. Translating it yields CSAQGDSFYGYTF. Filled out from reference TRBV29-1 and TRBJ1-2, the complete variable domain reads SAVISQKPSRDICQRGTSLTIQCQVDSQVTMMFWYRQQPGQSLTLIATANQGSEATYESGFVIDKFPISRPNLTFSTLTVSNMSPEDSSIYLCSAQGDSFYGYTFGSGTRLTVV.